Included here is one T cell receptor (beta chain) sequence, with context. Its antigen target is currently unknown. Within one base of it there is no much larger clone, and no base qualities were kept. This sample was included in a study of PD-1 blockade in classical Hodgkin lymphoma (dated by TCRdb to the early 2020s). About the study as a whole: A peripheral blood immune signature of response to PD-1 blockade in classical Hodgkin lymphoma was defined using TCR beta sequencing and CyTOF.

Genomic DNA was isolated using the Qiagen DNeasy kit from unsorted PBMCs as well as from negatively selected CD4+ and CD8+ fractions. Amplification of TCR beta CDR3 regions was done by immunoSEQ multiplex PCR with primers that anneal to V and J segments. Amplification bias was minimized using a synthetic immune receptor repertoire, and residual bias was removed computationally after sequencing. The authors' pipeline ran thus. Custom Python scripts were used to quantify repertoire diversity as the Shannon entropy index. Unsorted, CD4+ and CD8+ repertoires were examined separately, except in combined analyses, for which CD4+ and CD8+ sequences were merged in silico. TCRdb provides this immuneACCESS table in a form limited to in-frame rearrangements. Some clones are lacking; in checked studies, under half of them reflect an unresolved V gene, and why the rest are absent is not known. V, J and clone size reflect that table, while D and trimming were determined from the DNA. Present in this sample are 25,000 to 35,000 clones, 90% to 95% of which were seen just once. The top ten hold around 2% of the sample.

The sample's time point label, decoded: newly diagnosed, previously untreated cHL patient sample. As a comparison group for the relapsed/refractory trial patients, PBMCs from patients with newly diagnosed, previously untreated classical Hodgkin lymphoma were sequenced. Peripheral blood was collected in 8 mL Vacutainer Cell Preparation Tubes, from which PBMCs were isolated by centrifugation and then cryopreserved. The investigation overall reported the following: The study was limited to a single clinical trial cohort, and causes of repertoire differences, possibly disease activity or prior therapy, remained undefined. Newly diagnosed patients were reported to have lower baseline TCR diversity than healthy donors, and relapsed/refractory patients were reported to have lower baseline TCR diversity still.

Via the germline V gene, CDR1 is SGDLS and CDR2 YYNGEE. V is shortened by 0 bases, J by 3 bases, and the region joining them spans 7 bases. There are 14 amino acids in the CDR3, from cysteine to phenylalanine inclusive. Just CDR3 DNA is preserved here, 42 bases in frame from base 1. This receptor chain uses TRBV9 and TRBJ2-1; the D gene assignment is ambiguous. This clonotype was sampled from a human donor with classical Hodgkin lymphoma. The sequenced material came from peripheral blood mononuclear cells (PBMCs). The CDR3 region: CASSVAVNYNEQFF. Read as DNA, the sequence is TGTGCCAGCAGCGTAGCGGTGAACTACAATGAGCAGTTCTTC.